These T cell receptor beta chains were read from a single sample in a study of blood T cell repertoires in COVID-19. Generated by immunoSEQ multiplex PCR, the TCRdb table keeps only in-frame clones and is missing some. Seen here are over 110,000 clones, about three quarters observed once, and the top ten hold more than 1.5%. The specimen was peripheral blood. Source of these receptors: a woman in her sixties with acute or convalescent COVID-19. Both conserved end residues are part of each CDR3. D genes are given only for firm matches. The listing skips clone size in some rows; elsewhere it reads once, few, many or a size class.

j_call d_call clone_size v_call cdr3_nt cdr3_aa
TRBJ2-1 - - TRBV3-1/TRBV3-2 TGTGCCAGCAGTTCGCAGGGGACCAATGAGCAGTTCTTC CASSSQGTNEQFF
TRBJ1-4 - - TRBV7-9 TGTGCCAGCAGCTCTAGTCGAACGTTACAGCGGAGGAATGAAAAACTGTTTTTT CASSSSRTLQRRNEKLFF
TRBJ1-2 - once TRBV25-1 TGTGCCAGCAAGCCGTCGGGAGATAACTATGGCTACACCTTC CASKPSGDNYGYTF
TRBJ1-1 TRBD1 once TRBV7-8 TGTGCCAGCAGCTTGGGACAGGGGTTTGGGAACACTGAAGCTTTCTTT CASSLGQGFGNTEAFF
TRBJ2-7 TRBD2 - TRBV15 TGTGCCACCAGCAGAGGGCGGGAGGGGTACGAGCAGTACTTC CATSRGREGYEQYF
TRBJ2-7 - - TRBV5-4 TGTGCCAGCAGCTTGGTGGGGGGCGAGCAGTACTTC CASSLVGGEQYF
TRBJ2-3 TRBD1 few TRBV5-4 TGTGCCAGCAGGCCGGGACAGGGGAGGGATACGCAGTATTTT CASRPGQGRDTQYF
TRBJ1-2 - - TRBV14 TGTGCCAGCAGCCCCGGGTCCCCGAGTCACTATGGCTACACCTTC CASSPGSPSHYGYTF
TRBJ1-5 - few TRBV6-5 TGTGCCAGCTTTGACAGATCCAATCAGCCCCAGCATTTT CASFDRSNQPQHF
TRBJ2-7 TRBD2 - TRBV6-6 TGTGCCAGCAGGGACGCGGGACTAGCGGCCTACGAGCAGTACTTC CASRDAGLAAYEQYF
TRBJ2-5 TRBD2 - TRBV5-4 TGTGCCAGCAGCCTTAGCGGGAGGGGGGCGGAGACCCAGTACTTC CASSLSGRGAETQYF
TRBJ1-2 TRBD1 - TRBV7-2 TGTGCCAGCAGCCCCGGGACAGAGTACTATGGCTACACCTTC CASSPGTEYYGYTF
TRBJ2-3 TRBD1 few TRBV30 TGTGCCTGGGGGACAGGTTGGACAGATACGCAGTATTTT CAWGTGWTDTQYF